This T cell receptor (beta chain) derives from a study of shared clonotypes between healthy human individuals. Per the germline V gene, CDR1 is SGHTS and CDR2 is YDEGEE. This CDR3 contains 15 residues. V lost 0 bases, J lost 4 bases, and 10 bases lay in between. Sequencing used immunoSEQ multiplex PCR; TCRdb keeps in-frame clones, though not all of them. The data hold hundreds of thousands of clones, with approximately 96% observed a single time. Naive CD8 cells comprised CD45RO-negative, CCR7-positively selected cells, excluding terminally differentiated effector memory CD45RA+ cells. This clone came up once.

The origin of this receptor is a woman in her twenties or thirties in good health. The sample was naive CD8+ T cells sorted from blood. The chain couples TRBV5-8 to TRBJ2-2; D tentatively fits TRBD1 or TRBD2 (5 bases each). CDR3 sequence (DNA): TGTGCCAGCAGCTTGGATCAGGGACCCACCGGGGAGCTGTTTTTT. It yields the protein CASSLDQGPTGELFF.